These 30 T cell receptor beta chains share one sample of origin, sequenced in a study of cytomegalovirus exposure and HLA in healthy donors (TCRdb year 2017). Library preparation used the immunoSEQ multiplex PCR assay. A mixture of 60 forward primers for TCR Vbeta segments and 13 reverse primers for TCR Jbeta segments was used in the multiplex PCR. Here the immuneACCESS table is served through TCRdb, limited to in-frame sequences with V and J called. Missing clones are a known gap in these copies; in checked studies unresolved V genes cover under half, and the rest lacks a known reason. The sample table records over 200,000 clones; more than 65% of these occur just once. The ten largest clones represent roughly 2% of the sample. The sequencing sample was made of PBMCs. The receptors were gathered from a woman aged 30 to 39 in good health and CMV-seronegative.

The V gene is TRBV5-6, the J gene TRBJ2-2; a possible D gene is TRBD1 (6 bases). The germline CDR1 and CDR2 sequences are SGHDT and YYEEEE. The CDR3 is made up of 15 amino acids. V shed 4 bases and J shed 2 bases, with 12 bases lying between them. The CDR3 region is CASSPRGPNTGELFF. CDR3 DNA sequence: TGTGCCAGCAGCCCCAGGGGCCCTAACACCGGGGAGCTGTTTTTT.

This clone was found a few times. The V and J genes are TRBV5-8 and TRBJ2-3, with D possibly being TRBD2 (6 bases). Trimming left V 0 bases short and J 2 bases short, with 13 bases between. Germline CDR1 and CDR2: SGHTS and YDEGEE. The CDR3 runs to 16 residues. The CDR3 loop reads CASSLVSGTHTDTQYF. The CDR3 DNA reads TGTGCCAGCAGCTTGGTCTCCGGGACTCACACAGATACGCAGTATTTT.

This rearrangement joins TRBV2 to TRBJ2-7; a weak D match, TRBD1 (5 bases). CDR3 length: 10 residues. V lost 6 bases and J 6 bases, leaving 6 bases between the germline ends. CDR1 and CDR2 from the germline V gene are SNHLY and FYNNEI. The CDR3, as DNA: TGTGCCAGCAGGGGGCTCGAGCAGTACTTC. The encoded protein is CASRGLEQYF.

This chain joins TRBV28 and TRBJ1-2; D possibly corresponds to TRBD1 (6 bases). Trimming stripped 10 bases from V and 4 bases from J, with 16 bases between. Germline assignment: CDR1 MDHEN and CDR2 SYDVKM. The CDR3 is made up of 13 amino acids. The CDR3 spells CATSLGQTYGYTF. In DNA, the CDR3 is TGTGCCACCTCGCTAGGACAGACCTATGGCTACACCTTC.

The DNA of the CDR3 is TGTGCCAGCAGTATATCGGGGGTGGACACTGAAGCTTTCTTT. This gives the protein CASSISGVDTEAFF. The chain couples TRBV7-9 to TRBJ1-1; maybe TRBD1 (5 bases). Between the trimmed V and J ends, which lost 6 bases and 3 bases, there was a span of 14 bases. Looked up from germline, CDR1 is SEHNR and CDR2 is FQNEAQ (reference sequence). There are 14 residues in the CDR3.

This chain connects TRBV30 to TRBJ2-7, with D hard to call. The CDR3 length is 13 residues. CDR1 is GTSNPN, CDR2 SVGIG, per germline (reference sequence). Trimming left V 0 bases short and J 1 base short, with 7 bases between. The CDR3 DNA reads as TGTGCCTGGAGTGTCCAGGTTTCCTACGAGCAGTACTTC. The encoded protein is CAWSVQVSYEQYF.

The J gene is TRBJ1-3, the V gene TRBV19, with D maybe TRBD1 (5 bases). The germline V and J ends were trimmed by 7 bases and 1 base, with 14 bases remaining between them. CDR3 length: 15 residues. Germline values: CDR1 LNHDA, CDR2 SQIVND (reference sequence). The CDR3 DNA is TGTGCCAGTACCCCGATGCAGGGTTCTGGAAACACCATATATTTT. It codes for CASTPMQGSGNTIYF.

The chain uses TRBV21-1 and TRBJ2-4; the table names TRBD1, a call not compared with the DNA. TRBV21-1 is assigned pseudogene status. This CDR3 is 16 amino acids long. CDR3 coding DNA: TGTGCCAGCAGGTTCACCAGGGGGCGATCCAAAAACATTCAGTACTTC. Translation: CASRFTRGRSKNIQYF.

The V gene is TRBV5-1, the J gene TRBJ2-1, with TRBD2 matching over 7 bases. The CDR3 extends over 16 amino acids. Germline trimming cut 0 bases from V and 10 bases from J; bases unmatched to any gene: 13. From germline, CDR1 is SGHRS and CDR2 YFSETQ. CDR3 sequence: CASSLAWDGEGLEQFF. The CDR3 nucleotides read TGCGCCAGCAGCTTGGCCTGGGACGGGGAGGGTCTGGAGCAGTTCTTC.

The chain joins TRBV28 to TRBJ2-7; 7 bases are shared with TRBD1. Trimming at V came to 3 bases and at J to 3 bases, leaving 11 bases not matched to a gene. The CDR3 extends over 16 amino acids. Germline V gives CDR1 MDHEN, CDR2 SYDVKM. The CDR3 region has the DNA TGTGCCAGCAGTTTGGCCGGGACAGTGTCGCTCTACGAGCAGTACTTC. Amino acids: CASSLAGTVSLYEQYF. Filled out from reference TRBV28 and TRBJ2-7, the complete variable domain reads DVKVTQSSRYLVKRTGEKVFLECVQDMDHENMFWYRQDPGLGLRLIYFSYDVKMKEKGDIPEGYSVSREKKERFSLILESASTNQTSMYLCASSLAGTVSLYEQYFGPGTRLTVT.

The gene calls are TRBV9 and TRBJ2-7; 9 bases are shared with TRBD2. Trimming at V came to 4 bases and at J to 5 bases, leaving 16 bases not matched to a gene. Germline CDR1 reads SGDLS; CDR2 reads YYNGEE. There are 17 residues in the CDR3. CDR3 residues: CASSFRASGASVNEQYF. For the CDR3, the DNA is TGTGCCAGCAGCTTTCGGGCTAGCGGGGCCTCGGTCAACGAGCAGTACTTC.

This clone occurred once. At one end the junction does not follow the germline gene, possibly because of a read error. The V and J genes are TRBV9 and TRBJ1-2; possible D gene TRBD1, 6 bases. This CDR3 contains 17 residues. In germline, CDR1 is SGDLS, CDR2 YYNGEE. Written as DNA, the CDR3 is TGTGACAGCAGCGAGGGGGGGGGAAGGGGCGGCCCAGTTGGCTACACCTTC. This codes for CDSSEGGGRGGPVGYTF. Full variable domain (missing parts from reference TRBV9 and TRBJ1-2): DSGVTQTPKHLITATGQRVTLRCSPRSGDLSVYWYQQSLDQGLQFLIQYYNGEERAKGNILERFSAQQFPDLHSELNLSSLELGDSALYFCDSSEGGGRGGPVGYTFGSGTRLTVV.

The chain employs TRBV19 and TRBJ1-3, with D possibly being TRBD1 (5 bases). V was pared by 0 bases and J by 0 bases, with 15 bases between. CDR1 is LNHDA and CDR2 is SQIVND in the germline V gene (reference sequence). The CDR3 extends over 18 amino acids. CDR3 nucleotide sequence: TGTGCCAGTAGTATAGATCGCGGAGGGGATATCTCTGGAAACACCATATATTTT. Its translation: CASSIDRGGDISGNTIYF.

The chain employs TRBV10-2 and TRBJ2-1; D remains unclear. Trimming took off 2 bases at V and 8 bases at J, with 10 bases between the two ends. The CDR3 spans 13 residues. Per the germline V gene, CDR1 is WSHSY and CDR2 is SAAADI. CDR3 bases: TGCGCCAGCAGTGAGAACAACAGTGATGAGCAGTTCTTC. Amino acids: CASSENNSDEQFF.

The gene calls are TRBV29-1 and TRBJ1-1; 11 bases agree with TRBD1. Germline loops: CDR1 SQVTM, CDR2 ANQGSEA. The junction had 6 bases not matched to a gene; V was cut back by 6 bases and J by 0 bases. The CDR3 runs 15 residues. CDR3 sequence reads: CSVQGTGGMNTEAFF. The CDR3 DNA is TGCAGCGTCCAAGGGACAGGGGGGATGAACACTGAAGCTTTCTTT.

This rearrangement joins TRBV19 to TRBJ2-1; 9 bases are a match to TRBD2. The CDR3 totals 19 residues. V lost 3 bases and J lost 2; bases outside the gene matches: 14. Germline values: CDR1 LNHDA, CDR2 SQIVND (reference sequence). The CDR3 spells CASSIRAGGTVSPYNEQFF. The DNA of the CDR3 is TGTGCCAGTAGTATCAGAGCGGGAGGTACAGTTAGTCCCTACAATGAGCAGTTCTTC.

The rearrangement links TRBV29-1 to TRBJ1-1, with no clear D. This CDR3 has 12 amino acids. V lost 2 bases, J lost 8 bases, and 12 bases lay in between. The germline V gene has CDR1 SQVTM and CDR2 ANQGSEA. CDR3 amino acids: CSVERGGREAFF. CDR3 bases: TGCAGCGTTGAACGGGGTGGTAGGGAAGCTTTCTTT.

The chain is built from TRBV29-1 and TRBJ1-1; D gene unclear. CDR1 SQVTM and CDR2 ANQGSEA come from the germline V gene. The CDR3 spans 10 residues. With 5 bases removed from V and 6 bases from J, the gap between germline ends came to 7 bases. The CDR3 sequence is CSVREAEAFF. The CDR3 nucleotides are TGCAGCGTTCGGGAGGCTGAAGCTTTCTTT.

This clone was detected only once. DNA of the CDR3: TGTGCCAGCAGCGTAGACGCTAGCGGGAGAACAGATACGCAGTATTTT. Translating it yields CASSVDASGRTDTQYF. V is TRBV9 and J is TRBJ2-3; 10 nucleotides match TRBD2. The J segment lost 3 bases and the V segment lost 0 bases, leaving 4 bases of the junction unmatched. This CDR3 has 16 amino acids. The germline gives CDR1 SGDLS, CDR2 YYNGEE.

The rearrangement joins TRBV10-3 to TRBJ1-5, with 7 positions matching TRBD1. CDR1 and CDR2 from the germline V gene are ENHRY and SYGVKD. Trimming took 6 bases from V and 2 from J; bases not matched to a gene: 1. The length of the CDR3 is 13 residues. The DNA of the CDR3 is TGTGCCATCAGGGACAGGCGCAATCAGCCCCAGCATTTT. Translating gives CAIRDRRNQPQHF.

The gene calls are TRBV10-2 and TRBJ2-2, with TRBD1 identical over 12 bases. The CDR3 sequence is 16 residues long. CDR1 is WSHSY and CDR2 is SAAADI in the germline V gene. The V gene end was trimmed by 3 bases and the J gene end by 6 bases; junction bases not matched to a gene: 5. The CDR3: CASSEPGQGAAGELFF. For the CDR3, the DNA is TGCGCCAGCAGTGAACCGGGACAGGGGGCGGCCGGGGAGCTGTTTTTT.

The J gene is TRBJ1-1, the V gene TRBV2; possibly TRBD1 for D (6 bases). CDR1 SNHLY and CDR2 FYNNEI come from the germline V gene. The CDR3 has 14 residues. Trimming removed 7 bases at V and 6 bases at J, with 18 bases between. CDR3 DNA: TGTGCCAGCACCGCCAGACAGGCCCCACCTGAAGCTTTCTTT. Translating it yields CASTARQAPPEAFF. Filled out from reference TRBV2 and TRBJ1-1, the complete variable domain reads EPEVTQTPSHQVTQMGQEVILRCVPISNHLYFYWYRQILGQKVEFLVSFYNNEISEKSEIFDDQFSVERPDGSNFTLKIRSTKLEDSAMYFCASTARQAPPEAFFGQGTRLTVV.

J is TRBJ2-3 and V is TRBV10-3, with TRBD2 as a possible D gene (6 bases). V shed 6 bases and J shed 0 bases, with 7 bases lying between them. CDR1 and CDR2 (germline): ENHRY, SYGVKD. The CDR3 totals 13 residues. CDR3 bases: TGTGCCATCAGCGGGACTAGCACAGATACGCAGTATTTT. Amino acids: CAISGTSTDTQYF.

The chain combines TRBV7-3 with TRBJ2-1; 9 nucleotides match TRBD2. Germline lookup yields CDR1 SGHTA and CDR2 FQGTGA. V gave up 0 bases and J gave up 3 bases; unmatched junction bases: 9. This CDR3 contains 18 residues. The CDR3, as DNA: TGTGCCAGCAGCTTAACGGGGGGTCTAGCGGGACACTACAATGAGCAGTTCTTC. This sequence encodes CASSLTGGLAGHYNEQFF.

The chain carries TRBV7-9 and TRBJ2-7, with no clear D. This CDR3 has 13 residues. Germline CDR1 reads SEHNR; CDR2 reads FQNEAQ (reference sequence). V shed 1 base and J shed 6 bases, with 10 bases lying between them. The CDR3 bases are TGTGCCAGCAGCTTAGATATCGGCGGCGAGCAGTACTTC. Its protein is CASSLDIGGEQYF.

The chain combines TRBV6-1 with TRBJ1-2; D not resolved. Trimming shortened V by 5 bases and J by 8 bases, and 12 bases separated the two germline ends. CDR1 and CDR2 (germline): MNHNS, SASEGT. This CDR3 is built from 12 residues. This CDR3 reads CASSSPDGGYTF. CDR3 sequence (DNA): TGTGCCAGCAGTTCCCCCGACGGGGGCTACACCTTC.

This clone was counted a few times. The V gene is TRBV7-8, the J gene TRBJ1-4; 8 bases fit TRBD1. The CDR3 has 12 amino acids. Germline V gene data show CDR1 as SGHVS and CDR2 as FQNEAQ. V lost 5 bases to trimming and J lost 15 bases; unmatched junction nucleotides: 8. The CDR3 reads CASSTRTGKMFF. The CDR3, as DNA: TGTGCCAGCAGCACTCGGACAGGGAAGATGTTTTTT.

This clone was observed a few times. The rearrangement uses TRBV2 and TRBJ1-4, with TRBD1 matching 9 bases. The V gene's germline CDR1 is SNHLY and CDR2 FYNNEI. V trimming: 4 bases; J trimming: 6 bases; junction bases outside the gene matches: 6. CDR3 size: 15 residues. CDR3 in DNA: TGTGCCAGCAGTGTACCGGGACAGGGTTATGAAAAACTGTTTTTT. The encoded protein is CASSVPGQGYEKLFF. The variable domain in full, with the rest retrieved from reference TRBV2 and TRBJ1-4, is EPEVTQTPSHQVTQMGQEVILRCVPISNHLYFYWYRQILGQKVEFLVSFYNNEISEKSEIFDDQFSVERPDGSNFTLKIRSTKLEDSAMYFCASSVPGQGYEKLFFGSGTQLSVL.

The rearrangement joins TRBV19 to TRBJ2-7; D perhaps matches TRBD1 (5 bases). Germline CDR1 reads LNHDA; CDR2 reads SQIVND (reference sequence). V lost 1 base to trimming and J lost 4 bases, with 14 bases between them. The CDR3 runs 15 residues. In DNA form, the CDR3 reads TGTGCCAGTAGTATAGGAGAGAACAGGCGGTACGAGCAGTACTTC. Its translation: CASSIGENRRYEQYF.

The V and J genes are TRBV27 and TRBJ1-2; TRBD1 agrees at 8 bases. J was trimmed by 4 bases and V by 0 bases; bases with no gene match: 1. CDR3 length: 14 residues. Germline CDR1 MNHEY, CDR2 SMNVEV (reference sequence). The CDR3 sequence is CASSLSTGGYGYTF. The CDR3 DNA follows: TGTGCCAGCAGTTTATCCACAGGGGGCTATGGCTACACCTTC.